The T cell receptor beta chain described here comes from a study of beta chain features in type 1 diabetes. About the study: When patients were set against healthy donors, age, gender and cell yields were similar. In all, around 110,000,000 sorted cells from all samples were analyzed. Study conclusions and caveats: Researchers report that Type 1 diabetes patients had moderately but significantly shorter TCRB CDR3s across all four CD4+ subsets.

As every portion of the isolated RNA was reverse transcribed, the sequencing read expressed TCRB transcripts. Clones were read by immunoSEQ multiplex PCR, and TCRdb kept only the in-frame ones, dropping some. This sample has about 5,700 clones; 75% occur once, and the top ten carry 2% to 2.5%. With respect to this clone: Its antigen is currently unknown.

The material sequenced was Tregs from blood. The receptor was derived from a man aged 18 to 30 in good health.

CDR3 protein: CASSSLRGPLDSQPQHF. Here the CDR3 DNA reads TGTGCCAGTAGTTCTCTCCGCGGGCCCCTGGACTCTCAGCCCCAGCATTTT. The chain joins TRBV19 to TRBJ1-5, with D uncertain. The germline gives CDR1 LNHDA, CDR2 SQIVND (reference sequence). The CDR3 loop spans 17 amino acids. The V and J ends lost 5 bases and 6 bases respectively, with 23 bases between them.